The 27 T cell receptor beta chains presented below share a single source sample, sequenced in a study of blood T cell repertoires in COVID-19. Profiled with immunoSEQ multiplex PCR; TCRdb holds only in-frame clones, not every one. This table has 200,000 to 250,000 clones, 75% to 85% appearing once. Sample: peripheral blood. These receptors were taken from a young woman with COVID-19, enrolled during active disease.

Comments on this clone: The junction does not match germline at one end; this may be a read error. The genes are TRBV9 and TRBJ2-1; 16 nucleotides align to TRBD2. The CDR3 covers 15 residues. Germline-derived CDR1 and CDR2 are SGDLS and YYNGEE. CDR3 coding DNA: TGTGCCAGCAGCTCCCCCGGGACTAGCGGGGGGGGCGACGTCTTC. Residues: CASSSPGTSGGGDVF.

This chain joins TRBV27 and TRBJ2-2; 8 bases map to TRBD1. The V segment lost 3 bases and the J segment 4 bases; nucleotides outside the gene matches: 7. In germline, CDR1 is MNHEY, CDR2 SMNVEV (reference sequence). The CDR3 loop spans 16 amino acids. The CDR3 loop reads CASSFVDRATTGELFF. CDR3 nucleotide sequence: TGTGCCAGCAGTTTTGTGGACAGGGCGACCACCGGGGAGCTGTTTTTT.

V is TRBV4-3 and J is TRBJ1-4; no clear D gene. This CDR3 spans 15 amino acids. The V end was cut by 0 bases, the J end by 0 bases, with 5 bases between. The germline gives CDR1 LGHNA, CDR2 YSLEER. Here the CDR3 DNA reads TGCGCCAGCAGCCAAGACTCAGCAACTAATGAAAAACTGTTTTTT. Translated: CASSQDSATNEKLFF.

Here the CDR3 DNA reads TGTGCCAGCAGTGAATGGAAACAGAATGAAAAACTGTTTTTT. This gives the protein CASSEWKQNEKLFF. V usage is TRBV25-1 and J usage is TRBJ1-4; D unresolved. This CDR3 is built from 14 residues. Trimming shortened V by 1 base and J by 5 bases, and 8 bases separated the two germline ends. Germline V gene sequence: CDR1 MGHDK, CDR2 SYGVNS.

This clone came up a few times. This rearrangement joins TRBV9 to TRBJ1-2; D possibly corresponds to TRBD1 (6 bases). V gave up 4 bases and J gave up 2 bases, with 12 bases separating them. CDR1 is SGDLS, CDR2 YYNGEE, per germline. The CDR3 runs to 14 residues. DNA of the CDR3: TGTGCCAGCAGCCCGGCAGGGGAAAACTATGGCTACACCTTC. It encodes CASSPAGENYGYTF.

This clone was counted a single time. This chain uses TRBV10-2 with TRBJ2-4; TRBD1 agrees at 8 bases. Looked up from germline, CDR1 is WSHSY and CDR2 is SAAADI. CDR3 length equals 17 residues. V lost 8 bases to trimming and J lost 0 bases; unmatched junction nucleotides: 12. The CDR3 region is CASGSGRGLGAKNIQYF. For the CDR3, the DNA is TGCGCCAGCGGGTCGGGCAGGGGGCTCGGAGCCAAAAACATTCAGTACTTC.

The chain links TRBV19 to TRBJ2-1, with D tentatively TRBD1 (6 bases). V was clipped by 1 base and J by 10 bases, with 11 bases between them. This CDR3 is built from 13 residues. Germline-derived CDR1 and CDR2 are LNHDA and SQIVND (reference sequence). CDR3 sequence reads: CASSIGTVLEQFF. Written as DNA, the CDR3 is TGTGCCAGTAGTATAGGGACAGTCTTGGAGCAGTTCTTC. Drawing the rest from reference TRBV19 and TRBJ2-1, the complete variable domain is DGGITQSPKYLFRKEGQNVTLSCEQNLNHDAMYWYRQDPGQGLRLIYYSQIVNDFQKGDIAEGYSVSREKKESFPLTVTSAQKNPTAFYLCASSIGTVLEQFFGPGTRLTVL.

This clone was seen once. V usage is TRBV11-1 and J usage is TRBJ2-5, with 13 bases that match TRBD2. Trimming took 3 bases from V and 1 from J; bases not matched to a gene: 2. CDR1 is SGHAT and CDR2 is FQDESV in the germline V gene (reference sequence). The CDR3 totals 16 residues. This CDR3 reads CASSFGTSGVQETQYF. The CDR3 DNA reads TGTGCCAGCAGCTTTGGGACTAGCGGGGTCCAAGAGACCCAGTACTTC.

The chain is built from TRBV7-3 and TRBJ2-1; maybe TRBD2 (6 bases). CDR1 SGHTA and CDR2 FQGTGA come from the germline V gene. V lost 2 bases and J lost 12, with 14 bases in between. The length of the CDR3 is 13 residues. The CDR3 region is CASSLAPAGTQFF. In DNA form, the CDR3 reads TGTGCCAGCAGCTTAGCCCCTGCGGGAACGCAGTTCTTC.

CDR3 DNA: TGTGCCAGTAGTATAGCCCCTACTACTAGCACAGATACGCAGTATTTT. It is translated as CASSIAPTTSTDTQYF. V and J are TRBV19 and TRBJ2-3; D gene uncertain. V was cut by 1 base and J by 0 bases, with 11 bases left in between. This CDR3 is 16 amino acids long. Germline V gene lookup returns CDR1 LNHDA and CDR2 SQIVND (reference sequence).

This sequence joins TRBV9 and TRBJ1-2; D might be TRBD1 (6 bases). Germline CDR1 reads SGDLS; CDR2 reads YYNGEE. Trimming removed 4 bases at V and 5 bases at J, with 18 bases between. The CDR3 spans 15 residues. CDR3 DNA: TGTGCCAGCAGCATTAGCGACAGGACTCATTATGGCTACACCTTC. It codes for CASSISDRTHYGYTF.

The chain links TRBV5-1 to TRBJ2-2; D might be TRBD1 (5 bases). The CDR3 is 15 residues long. Trimming pared 0 bases from V and 2 bases from J, leaving 8 bases between. CDR1 is SGHRS, CDR2 YFSETQ, per germline. The DNA for the CDR3 is TGCGCCAGCAGCTTGGGCCGGACAAACACCGGGGAGCTGTTTTTT. Amino acids: CASSLGRTNTGELFF.

The genes are TRBV18 and TRBJ2-7; D uncertain. Germline V CDR1 and CDR2: KGHSH, LQKENI. The V end was cut by 3 bases, the J end by 3 bases, with 9 bases between. This CDR3 region has 13 residues. The CDR3 here is CASSPNELYEQYF. In DNA, the CDR3 is TGTGCCAGCTCACCCAATGAACTCTACGAGCAGTACTTC.

The sample holds a few counts of this clone. The chain carries TRBV5-4 and TRBJ2-2; 7 positions agree with TRBD1. The CDR3 totals 15 residues. Germline lookup yields CDR1 SGHNT and CDR2 YYREEE (reference sequence). J lost 5 bases, V lost 4 bases, and 8 bases had no gene match. The CDR3 loop is CASSPGQAETGELFF. DNA of the CDR3: TGTGCCAGCAGCCCCGGACAGGCTGAGACCGGGGAGCTGTTTTTT.

The V and J genes are TRBV27 and TRBJ2-7, with 7 bases that match TRBD1. The CDR3 covers 13 residues. Germline V gene lookup returns CDR1 MNHEY and CDR2 SMNVEV (reference sequence). The junction had 2 bases not matched to a gene; V was cut back by 6 bases and J by 0 bases. CDR3 DNA: TGTGCCAGCAGAGGGGACAGCTCCTACGAGCAGTACTTC. Residues: CASRGDSSYEQYF.

The chain employs TRBV27 and TRBJ2-5; the match to TRBD2 covers 11 bases. Germline CDR1 and CDR2: MNHEY and SMNVEV (reference sequence). The junction had 8 bases not matched to a gene; V was cut back by 6 bases and J by 2 bases. The CDR3 has 16 residues. The CDR3: CASSPLAGGAQETQYF. The CDR3 DNA reads TGTGCCAGCAGCCCTCTAGCGGGGGGCGCTCAAGAGACCCAGTACTTC.

The V gene is TRBV11-3, the J gene TRBJ2-3, with TRBD1 matching 8 bases. The CDR3 covers 15 residues. Germline V CDR1 and CDR2: SGHNT, YENEEA. V lost 7 bases and J lost 1; bases outside the gene matches: 7. The CDR3 is CASTSEGQGTDTQYF. The CDR3 DNA reads as TGTGCCAGCACATCGGAGGGACAGGGCACAGATACGCAGTATTTT. The full variable domain, its missing parts supplied by reference TRBV11-3 and TRBJ2-3, is EAGVVQSPRYKIIEKKQPVAFWCNPISGHNTLYWYLQNLGQGPELLIRYENEEAVDDSQLPKDRFSAERLKGVDSTLKIQPAELGDSAVYLCASTSEGQGTDTQYFGPGTRLTVL.

The chain links TRBV19 to TRBJ2-2; 11 bases agree with TRBD1. The CDR3 loop spans 15 amino acids. Germline lookup yields CDR1 LNHDA and CDR2 SQIVND (reference sequence). The ends lost 5 bases at V and 4 bases at J; junction bases unmatched: 3. The CDR3 DNA reads as TGTGCCAGTAGTCGGACAGGGGGCGGCACCGGGGAGCTGTTTTTT. This codes for CASSRTGGGTGELFF. The full variable domain, in which reference TRBV19 and TRBJ2-2 provide the parts outside the CDR3, is DGGITQSPKYLFRKEGQNVTLSCEQNLNHDAMYWYRQDPGQGLRLIYYSQIVNDFQKGDIAEGYSVSREKKESFPLTVTSAQKNPTAFYLCASSRTGGGTGELFFGEGSRLTVL.

Worth noting for this clone: One end of the junction is discordant with germline, which a read error may explain. The genes are TRBV2 and TRBJ2-1, with TRBD1 identical over 8 bases. Looked up from germline, CDR1 is SNHLY and CDR2 is FYNNEI. The CDR3 consists of 18 residues. The CDR3 DNA sequence: TGTGCCAGCAGTGAAGCTCCCCCTGACAGGGGCTCCCACAATGAGCAGTTCTTC. Translating it yields CASSEAPPDRGSHNEQFF.

The V call is TRBV9, the J call TRBJ2-5, with 8 bases aligning to TRBD2. Germline V lookup: CDR1 SGDLS, CDR2 YYNGEE. Trimming removed 2 bases from V and 1 base from J; junction bases left unmatched: 7. The CDR3 loop spans 16 amino acids. This CDR3 is CASSVGLAGLQETQYF. Here the CDR3 DNA reads TGTGCCAGCAGCGTGGGGCTAGCGGGTCTCCAAGAGACCCAGTACTTC.

The chain has TRBV7-6 and TRBJ2-1; D is ambiguous. The CDR3 loop spans 15 amino acids. Per the germline V gene, CDR1 is SGHVS and CDR2 is FNYEAQ. V lost 5 bases and J 0 bases, leaving 11 bases between the germline ends. CDR3 sequence (DNA): TGTGCCAGCAGCCCCCTGGCAGTCTCCTACAATGAGCAGTTCTTC. It codes for CASSPLAVSYNEQFF.

The chain combines TRBV27 with TRBJ2-5; D possibly corresponds to TRBD1 (6 bases). Germline CDR1 is MNHEY and CDR2 is SMNVEV (reference sequence). This CDR3 spans 13 amino acids. V gave up 6 bases and J gave up 5 bases, with 13 bases separating them. The CDR3 nucleotides are TGTGCCAGCAGATTACAGGGTGCGGAGACCCAGTACTTC. It yields the protein CASRLQGAETQYF.

The chain combines TRBV19 with TRBJ1-2; 8 nucleotides align to TRBD1. Germline CDR1 is LNHDA and CDR2 is SQIVND (reference sequence). CDR3 length: 14 residues. The V and J ends lost 4 bases and 6 bases, in that order; junction bases with no gene match: 7. The DNA of the CDR3 is TGTGCCAGTAGTACACCCCAGGGGGCGCATGGCTACACCTTC. This sequence encodes CASSTPQGAHGYTF.

V and J are TRBV7-2 and TRBJ2-7; 9 bases map to TRBD1. The germline gives CDR1 SGHTA, CDR2 FQGNSA. The CDR3 spans 15 residues. Trimming cost V 4 bases and J 6 bases; bases outside gene matches: 10. CDR3 in amino acids: CASSSSGTGLREQYF. CDR3 in DNA: TGTGCCAGCAGCTCGTCCGGGACAGGGTTACGCGAGCAGTACTTC.

The chain employs TRBV4-2 and TRBJ1-2, with D maybe TRBD1 (5 bases). Between the trimmed V and J ends, which lost 2 bases and 4 bases, there was a span of 11 bases. Germline V gives CDR1 LGHNA, CDR2 YNFKEQ. The CDR3 runs 14 residues. The CDR3 nucleotides are TGTGCCAGCAGCCAACCGGGACTGGTCTATGGCTACACCTTC. Translated, it gives CASSQPGLVYGYTF.

The chain is built from TRBV7-9 and TRBJ2-7; 10 bases are a match to TRBD1. The V gene end was trimmed by 4 bases and the J gene end by 7 bases; junction bases not matched to a gene: 7. This CDR3 has 14 amino acids. The germline CDR1 and CDR2 sequences are SEHNR and FQNEAQ (reference sequence). DNA of the CDR3: TGTGCCAGCAGCTCTACCGGGACAGGGGAGGAGCAGTACTTC. Protein sequence: CASSSTGTGEEQYF.

The rearrangement uses TRBV10-3 and TRBJ2-3; 10 bases match TRBD2. Per germline, CDR1 ENHRY and CDR2 SYGVKD. The CDR3 runs 18 residues. V lost 4 bases, J lost 0 bases, and 10 bases stayed unmatched. This CDR3 is CAISGGLAGASSTDTQYF. For the CDR3, the DNA is TGTGCCATCAGTGGGGGGCTAGCGGGGGCCTCTAGCACAGATACGCAGTATTTT.